This TCR beta chain was recorded in a study of CD8 T cells in Susac syndrome. RNA, at about 0.45 to 1 ug, was reverse transcribed with random hexamers. From the immunoSEQ multiplex PCR reads, TCRdb called clonotypes with MiXCR, one entry per CDR3 protein. This repertoire shows roughly 200,000 distinct CDR3 sequences, 90% to 96% found once; its top ten account for 0.093%. Trimming removed 6 bases from V and 4 bases from J, with 10 bases in between. This CDR3 spans 11 amino acids. Germline V gene data show CDR1 as SQVTM and CDR2 as ANQGSEA. The chain employs TRBV29-1 and TRBJ2-7; TRBD2 might be the D (5 bases). This receptor was identified in a human donor with multiple sclerosis. The sequenced sample consisted of CD4+ T cells from PBMCs. In nucleotides, the CDR3 is TGCAGCGTCGCTGAGGGTTACGAGCAGTACTTC. Amino acid sequence: CSVAEGYEQYF.